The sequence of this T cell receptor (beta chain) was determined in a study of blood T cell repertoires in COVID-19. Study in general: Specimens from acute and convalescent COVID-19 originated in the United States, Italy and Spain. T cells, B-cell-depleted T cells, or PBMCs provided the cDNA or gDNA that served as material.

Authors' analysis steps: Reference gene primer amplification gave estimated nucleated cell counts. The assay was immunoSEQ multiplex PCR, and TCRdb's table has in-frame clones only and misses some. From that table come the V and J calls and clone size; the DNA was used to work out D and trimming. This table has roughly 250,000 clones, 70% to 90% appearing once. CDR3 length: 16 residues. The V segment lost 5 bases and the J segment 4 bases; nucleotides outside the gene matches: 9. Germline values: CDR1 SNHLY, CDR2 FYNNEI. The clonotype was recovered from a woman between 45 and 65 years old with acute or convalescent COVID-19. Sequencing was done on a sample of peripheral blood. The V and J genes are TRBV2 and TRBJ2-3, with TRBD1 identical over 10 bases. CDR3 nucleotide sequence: TGTGCCAGCAGTCATTTCCGGGACAGGGGACCAGATACGCAGTATTTT. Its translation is CASSHFRDRGPDTQYF.